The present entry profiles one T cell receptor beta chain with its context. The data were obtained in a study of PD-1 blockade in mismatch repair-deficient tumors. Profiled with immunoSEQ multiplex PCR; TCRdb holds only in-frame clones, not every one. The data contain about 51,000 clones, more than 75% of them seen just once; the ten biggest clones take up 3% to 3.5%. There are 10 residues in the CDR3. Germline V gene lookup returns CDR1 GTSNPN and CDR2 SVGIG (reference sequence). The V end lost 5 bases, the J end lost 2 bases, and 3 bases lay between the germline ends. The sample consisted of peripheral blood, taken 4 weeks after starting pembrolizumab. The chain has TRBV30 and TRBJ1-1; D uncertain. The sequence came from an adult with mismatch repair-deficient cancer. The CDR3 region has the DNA TGTGCCTGGGATAACACTGAAGCTTTCTTT. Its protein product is CAWDNTEAFF. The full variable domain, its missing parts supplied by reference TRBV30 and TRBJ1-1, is SQTIHQWPATLVQPVGSPLSLECTVEGTSNPNLYWYRQAAGRGLQLLFYSVGIGQISSEVPQNLSASRPQDRQFILSSKKLLLSDSGFYLCAWDNTEAFFGQGTRLTVV.